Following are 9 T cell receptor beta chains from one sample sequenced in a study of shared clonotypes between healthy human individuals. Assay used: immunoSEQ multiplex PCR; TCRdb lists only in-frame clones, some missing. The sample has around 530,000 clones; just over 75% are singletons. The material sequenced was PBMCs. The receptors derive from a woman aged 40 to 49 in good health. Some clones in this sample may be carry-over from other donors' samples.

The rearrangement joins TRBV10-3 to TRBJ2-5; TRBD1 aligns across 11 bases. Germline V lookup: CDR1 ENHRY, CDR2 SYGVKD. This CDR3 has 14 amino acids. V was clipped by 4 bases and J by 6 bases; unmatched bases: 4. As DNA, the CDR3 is TGTGCCATCAGTGGGGGACAGGGGGTGAAGACCCAGTACTTC. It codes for CAISGGQGVKTQYF.

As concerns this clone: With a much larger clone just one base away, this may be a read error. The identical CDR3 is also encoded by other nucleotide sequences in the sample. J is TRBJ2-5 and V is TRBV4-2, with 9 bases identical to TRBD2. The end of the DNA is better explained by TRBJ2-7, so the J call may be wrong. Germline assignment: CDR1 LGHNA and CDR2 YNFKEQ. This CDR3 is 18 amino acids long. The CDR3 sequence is CASSQEWAGGPFVHEQYF. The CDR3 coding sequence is TGTGCCAGCAGCCAAGAGTGGGCGGGAGGGCCCTTCGTACACGAGCAGTACTTC.

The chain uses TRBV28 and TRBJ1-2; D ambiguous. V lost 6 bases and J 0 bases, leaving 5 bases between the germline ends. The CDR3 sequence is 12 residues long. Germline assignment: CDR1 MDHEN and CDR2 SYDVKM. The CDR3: CASRPPNYGYTF. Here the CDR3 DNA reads TGTGCCAGCAGGCCCCCTAACTATGGCTACACCTTC.

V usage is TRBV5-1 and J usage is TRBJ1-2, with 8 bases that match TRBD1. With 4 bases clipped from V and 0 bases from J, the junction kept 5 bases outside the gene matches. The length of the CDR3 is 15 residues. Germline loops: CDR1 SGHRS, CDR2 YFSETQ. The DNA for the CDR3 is TGCGCCAGCAGCACGGGGGACAGGACTAACTATGGCTACACCTTC. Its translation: CASSTGDRTNYGYTF.

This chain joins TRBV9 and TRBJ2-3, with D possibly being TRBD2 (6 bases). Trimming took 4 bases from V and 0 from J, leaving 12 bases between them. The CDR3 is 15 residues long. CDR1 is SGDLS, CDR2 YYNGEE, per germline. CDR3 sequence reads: CASSLGTPSTDTQYF. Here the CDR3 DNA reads TGTGCCAGCAGCCTCGGGACTCCTAGCACAGATACGCAGTATTTT. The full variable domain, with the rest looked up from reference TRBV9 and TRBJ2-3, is DSGVTQTPKHLITATGQRVTLRCSPRSGDLSVYWYQQSLDQGLQFLIQYYNGEERAKGNILERFSAQQFPDLHSELNLSSLELGDSALYFCASSLGTPSTDTQYFGPGTRLTVL.

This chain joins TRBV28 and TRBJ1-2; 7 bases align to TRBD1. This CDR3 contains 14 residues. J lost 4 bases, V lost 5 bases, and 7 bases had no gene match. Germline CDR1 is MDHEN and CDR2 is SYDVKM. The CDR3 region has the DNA TGTGCCAGCAGTATGGAGGGGGCGAGCTATGGCTACACCTTC. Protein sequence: CASSMEGASYGYTF.

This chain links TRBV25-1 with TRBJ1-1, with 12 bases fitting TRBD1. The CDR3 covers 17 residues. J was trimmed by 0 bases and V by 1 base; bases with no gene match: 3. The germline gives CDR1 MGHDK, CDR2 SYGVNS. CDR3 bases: TGTGCCAGCAGTGAATGGGGGACAGGGGGCCTGAACACTGAAGCTTTCTTT. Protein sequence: CASSEWGTGGLNTEAFF.

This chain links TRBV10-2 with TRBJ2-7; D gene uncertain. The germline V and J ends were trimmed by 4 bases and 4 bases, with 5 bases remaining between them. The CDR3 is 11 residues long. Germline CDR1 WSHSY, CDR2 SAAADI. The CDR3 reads CASSGLYEQYF. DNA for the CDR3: TGCGCCAGCAGTGGTTTGTACGAGCAGTACTTC.

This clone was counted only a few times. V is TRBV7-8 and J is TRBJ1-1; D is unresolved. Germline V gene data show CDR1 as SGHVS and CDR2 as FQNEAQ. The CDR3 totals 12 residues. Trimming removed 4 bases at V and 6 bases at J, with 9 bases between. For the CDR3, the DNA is TGTGCCAGCAGCTCAAGTGGGGCTGAAGCTTTCTTT. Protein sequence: CASSSSGAEAFF.